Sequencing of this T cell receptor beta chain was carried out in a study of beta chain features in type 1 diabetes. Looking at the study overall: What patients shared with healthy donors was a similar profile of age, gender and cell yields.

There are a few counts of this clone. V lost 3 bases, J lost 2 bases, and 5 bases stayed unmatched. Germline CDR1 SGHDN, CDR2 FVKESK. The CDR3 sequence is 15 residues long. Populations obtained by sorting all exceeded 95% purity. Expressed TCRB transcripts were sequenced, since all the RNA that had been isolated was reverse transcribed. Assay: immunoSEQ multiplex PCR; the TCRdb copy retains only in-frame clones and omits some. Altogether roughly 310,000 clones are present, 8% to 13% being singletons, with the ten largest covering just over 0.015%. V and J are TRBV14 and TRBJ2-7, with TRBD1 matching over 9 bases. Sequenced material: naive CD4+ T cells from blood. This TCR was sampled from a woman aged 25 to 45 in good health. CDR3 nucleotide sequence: TGTGCCAGCAGCCACCGGACAGGGGTCACCTACGAGCAGTACTTC. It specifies CASSHRTGVTYEQYF.